This T cell receptor (beta chain) stems from a study of T cells in tumors after PD-1 blockade. The CDR3 covers 15 residues. Germline assignment: CDR1 SGDLS and CDR2 YYNGEE. J was trimmed by 4 bases and V by 2 bases; bases with no gene match: 4. Genomic DNA template from tumor biopsies or peripheral blood, 616 ng to 6,004 ng input. Produced via immunoSEQ multiplex PCR; TCRdb's table is partial and in-frame only. In the table there are about 47,000 clones, more than 75% of which are singletons. The receptor was derived from a human donor with basal cell carcinoma. Sequencing used PBMCs, obtained before anti-PD-1 treatment. This rearrangement joins TRBV9 to TRBJ1-3; 9 bases are a match to TRBD1. The CDR3 loop is CASSVLGQGGNTIYF. The CDR3 DNA sequence: TGTGCCAGCAGCGTTTTAGGACAGGGGGGAAACACCATATATTTT.